This T cell receptor beta chain was documented in a study of identical twins. A universal primer site was incorporated via template switching, and the cDNA contained unique molecular identifiers. One entry per CDR3 protein results from TCRdb running MiXCR on the 5' RACE reads. The sample includes some 440,000 distinct CDR3 sequences, approximately 25% of them seen just once. Study results and caveats: The authors noted that invariant MAIT and iNKT cells could partly confound zero-insertion analyses.

On this clonotype: Its antigen is as yet unknown.

Germline CDR1 SGHRS, CDR2 YFSETQ. Trimming left V 0 bases short and J 7 bases short, with 8 bases between. The CDR3 covers 14 residues. The same sample was also used in a study of T cells expressing NK-cell markers. Per that paper: The study sequenced eight donors, seven HCMV-seropositive and one seronegative. The dominant NKG2C+ clonotypes represented about 1.0-7.5% of CD8+ T cells in over 5 donors.

V and J are TRBV5-1 and TRBJ1-6; D not certain. This TCR was recovered from a young woman in good health. Sequenced sample: CD4+ T cells sorted from blood. In DNA, the CDR3 is TGCGCCAGCAGCTTGGGGCAGAAAAATTCACCCCTCCACTTT. It specifies CASSLGQKNSPLHF.